The 16 T cell receptor beta chains below all came from one sample that was sequenced in a study of shared clonotypes between healthy human individuals. TCRdb keeps only in-frame clones here, not all; method: immunoSEQ multiplex PCR. Among about 2,500,000 clones listed, 85% to 95% were seen once. Sequences were obtained from naive CD4+ T cells sorted from blood. The subset was: CD45RA+ positively selected. The source is a man aged 18 to 30 in good health.

In this sample, this clone turned up a few times. This chain links TRBV29-1 with TRBJ1-1; D gene uncertain. V was cut by 2 bases and J by 0 bases, with 10 bases left in between. The CDR3 is made up of 14 amino acids. Germline values: CDR1 SQVTM, CDR2 ANQGSEA. CDR3 amino acids: CSVESYWVNTEAFF. CDR3 coding DNA: TGCAGCGTTGAATCTTATTGGGTGAACACTGAAGCTTTCTTT.

This chain connects TRBV2 to TRBJ1-6; 7 bases fit TRBD1. This CDR3 has 15 amino acids. Germline loops: CDR1 SNHLY, CDR2 FYNNEI. J gave up 3 bases and V 7 bases, and 6 bases lay outside the gene matches. The CDR3 sequence: CASNPTGSYNSPLHF. The CDR3 DNA reads TGTGCCAGCAACCCGACAGGGAGCTATAATTCACCCCTCCACTTT. Supplemented by reference TRBV2 and TRBJ1-6, the full variable domain reads EPEVTQTPSHQVTQMGQEVILRCVPISNHLYFYWYRQILGQKVEFLVSFYNNEISEKSEIFDDQFSVERPDGSNFTLKIRSTKLEDSAMYFCASNPTGSYNSPLHFGNGTRLTVT.

The J gene is TRBJ2-3, the V gene TRBV5-6, with 9 bases matching TRBD2. The CDR3 has 17 residues. The J segment lost 0 bases and the V segment lost 0 bases, leaving 5 bases of the junction unmatched. In germline, CDR1 is SGHDT, CDR2 YYEEEE. The CDR3 nucleotides are TGTGCCAGCAGCTTGGCCTTGGCGGGAGGGAGCACAGATACGCAGTATTTT. Protein: CASSLALAGGSTDTQYF.

The chain couples TRBV4-1 to TRBJ2-3; TRBD2 matches at 14 bases. Germline CDR1 and CDR2: MGHRA and YSYEKL. The V and J ends lost 3 bases and 0 bases, in that order; junction bases with no gene match: 5. The CDR3 runs to 18 residues. In DNA, the CDR3 is TGCGCCAGCAGCCAGGGGACTAGCGGGGGACCTAGCACAGATACGCAGTATTTT. Its translation is CASSQGTSGGPSTDTQYF.

J is TRBJ2-7 and V is TRBV7-2, with 7 bases fitting TRBD1. This CDR3 comprises 14 residues. Germline trimming cut 4 bases from V and 7 bases from J; bases unmatched to any gene: 10. Per the germline V gene, CDR1 is SGHTA and CDR2 is FQGNSA. The CDR3 coding sequence is TGTGCCAGCAGCTCGGGACAGTTCGCGGGTGAGCAGTACTTC. Amino acid sequence: CASSSGQFAGEQYF.

V gene TRBV2 combines with J gene TRBJ1-6; TRBD1 aligns across 7 bases. Germline trimming cut 4 bases from V and 7 bases from J; bases unmatched to any gene: 7. This CDR3 has 15 amino acids. Germline CDR1 SNHLY, CDR2 FYNNEI. In DNA, the CDR3 is TGTGCCAGCAGTGTTGGGGCAGGGGGAAATTCACCCCTCCACTTT. It yields the protein CASSVGAGGNSPLHF.

The chain combines TRBV29-1 with TRBJ2-1; 9 bases map to TRBD2. The CDR3 covers 11 residues. Germline assignment: CDR1 SQVTM and CDR2 ANQGSEA. The J segment lost 7 bases and the V segment lost 8 bases, leaving 3 bases of the junction unmatched. CDR3 sequence (DNA): TGCAGCATGACTAGCGGAAATGAGCAGTTCTTC. Amino acid sequence: CSMTSGNEQFF.

The chain couples TRBV10-3 to TRBJ2-3; D may correspond to TRBD1 or TRBD2 (6 bases each). The CDR3 sequence is 15 residues long. CDR1 is ENHRY and CDR2 is SYGVKD in the germline V gene. V lost 3 bases and J 4 bases, leaving 14 bases between the germline ends. CDR3 amino acids: CAISEPGEVADTQYF. In DNA, the CDR3 is TGTGCCATCAGTGAACCAGGGGAGGTGGCAGATACGCAGTATTTT.

The rearrangement links TRBV10-2 to TRBJ2-7, with 10 bases that match TRBD2. CDR3 size: 16 residues. The V segment lost 2 bases and the J segment 0 bases; nucleotides outside the gene matches: 4. CDR1 WSHSY and CDR2 SAAADI come from the germline V gene. CDR3 DNA sequence: TGCGCCAGCAGTGAGAAACTAGCGGGGTTCTCCTACGAGCAGTACTTC. This translates into CASSEKLAGFSYEQYF.

About this clone: The final CDR3 position lacks the conserved phenylalanine or tryptophan, pointing to a likely read error. The limits of the CDR3 on the DNA are not certain, so only TCRdb's listed CDR3 is given. The chain employs TRBV21-1 and TRBJ2-2; the tabulated D call, TRBD2, remains unverified against the DNA. TRBV21-1 is a known pseudogene. The CDR3 length equals 10 residues, ends included. The CDR3 loop reads CASSKKGLAV.

The J gene is TRBJ1-4, the V gene TRBV5-1, with 9 bases fitting TRBD1. This CDR3 spans 14 amino acids. The germline V gene has CDR1 SGHRS and CDR2 YFSETQ. The ends lost 4 bases at V and 8 bases at J; junction bases unmatched: 6. This CDR3 reads CASSMGQGGEKLFF. CDR3 sequence (DNA): TGCGCCAGCAGCATGGGACAGGGTGGAGAAAAACTGTTTTTT. The full variable domain, in which reference TRBV5-1 and TRBJ1-4 provide the parts outside the CDR3, is KAGVTQTPRYLIKTRGQQVTLSCSPISGHRSVSWYQQTPGQGLQFLFEYFSETQRNKGNFPGRFSGRQFSNSRSEMNVSTLELGDSALYLCASSMGQGGEKLFFGSGTQLSVL.

The chain carries TRBV7-9 and TRBJ1-4, with D possibly being TRBD1 (6 bases). This CDR3 spans 15 amino acids. The ends were cut back, 1 base at V and 4 bases at J, with 10 bases in the middle. CDR1 and CDR2 from the germline V gene are SEHNR and FQNEAQ (reference sequence). The CDR3 DNA is TGTGCCAGCAGCTTAGGGCGGACAGATAATGAAAAACTGTTTTTT. This encodes CASSLGRTDNEKLFF. Filled out from reference TRBV7-9 and TRBJ1-4, the complete variable domain reads DTGVSQNPRHKITKRGQNVTFRCDPISEHNRLYWYRQTLGQGPEFLTYFQNEAQLEKSRLLSDRFSAERPKGSFSTLEIQRTEQGDSAMYLCASSLGRTDNEKLFFGSGTQLSVL.

V and J are TRBV15 and TRBJ2-7, with 9 bases matching TRBD1. Per germline, CDR1 LNHNV and CDR2 YYDKDF (reference sequence). The CDR3 sequence is 16 residues long. The V gene end was trimmed by 3 bases and the J gene end by 3 bases; junction bases not matched to a gene: 9. The CDR3 reads CATSSPRRDRDYEQYF. The CDR3 bases are TGTGCCACCAGCAGTCCACGCCGGGACAGGGACTACGAGCAGTACTTC.

Notes on this clone: Within the sample, other DNA sequences also encode this same CDR3. The chain carries TRBV5-1 and TRBJ1-4; no firm D call. This CDR3 region has 13 residues. V was cut by 0 bases and J by 5 bases, with 5 bases left in between. Germline CDR1 SGHRS, CDR2 YFSETQ. DNA for the CDR3: TGCGCCAGCAGCTTGGGCGGGAATGAAAAACTGTTTTTT. This encodes CASSLGGNEKLFF. Using reference TRBV5-1 and TRBJ1-4 for the parts outside the CDR3, the full variable domain is KAGVTQTPRYLIKTRGQQVTLSCSPISGHRSVSWYQQTPGQGLQFLFEYFSETQRNKGNFPGRFSGRQFSNSRSEMNVSTLELGDSALYLCASSLGGNEKLFFGSGTQLSVL.

This chain links TRBV2 with TRBJ2-7; unclear D gene. The CDR3 runs to 13 residues. The V end was cut by 6 bases, the J end by 0 bases, with 9 bases between. CDR1 and CDR2 from the germline V gene are SNHLY and FYNNEI. CDR3 loop: CASRTTSSYEQYF. DNA of the CDR3: TGTGCCAGCAGGACGACAAGCTCCTACGAGCAGTACTTC.

This clone was detected only once. The chain has TRBV10-3 and TRBJ2-5, with 7 bases matching TRBD1. The DNA end is more similar to TRBJ2-7, so the J call may be wrong. The CDR3 has 13 amino acids. The V gene's germline CDR1 is ENHRY and CDR2 SYGVKD. The CDR3 nucleotides read TGTGCCATCAGGGGGACAGACTCCTACGAGCAGTACTTC. Translated, it gives CAIRGTDSYEQYF.